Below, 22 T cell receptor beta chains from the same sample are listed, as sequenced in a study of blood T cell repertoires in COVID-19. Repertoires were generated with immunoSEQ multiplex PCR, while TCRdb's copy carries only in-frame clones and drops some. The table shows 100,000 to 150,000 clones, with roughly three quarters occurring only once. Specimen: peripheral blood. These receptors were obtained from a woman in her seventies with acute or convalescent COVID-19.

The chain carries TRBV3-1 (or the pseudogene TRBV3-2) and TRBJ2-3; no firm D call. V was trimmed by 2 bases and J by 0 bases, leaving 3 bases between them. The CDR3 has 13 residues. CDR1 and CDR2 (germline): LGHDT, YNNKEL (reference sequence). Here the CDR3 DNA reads TGTGCCAGCAGCCAACCTAGCACAGATACGCAGTATTTT. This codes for CASSQPSTDTQYF.

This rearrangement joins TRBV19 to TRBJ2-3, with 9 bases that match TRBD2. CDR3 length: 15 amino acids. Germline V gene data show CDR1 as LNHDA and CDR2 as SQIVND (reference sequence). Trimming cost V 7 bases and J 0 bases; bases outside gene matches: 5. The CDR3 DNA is TGTGCCAGTACCGACACTAGCGGGAGCACAGATACGCAGTATTTT. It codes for CASTDTSGSTDTQYF. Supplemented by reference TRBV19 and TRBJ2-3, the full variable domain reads DGGITQSPKYLFRKEGQNVTLSCEQNLNHDAMYWYRQDPGQGLRLIYYSQIVNDFQKGDIAEGYSVSREKKESFPLTVTSAQKNPTAFYLCASTDTSGSTDTQYFGPGTRLTVL.

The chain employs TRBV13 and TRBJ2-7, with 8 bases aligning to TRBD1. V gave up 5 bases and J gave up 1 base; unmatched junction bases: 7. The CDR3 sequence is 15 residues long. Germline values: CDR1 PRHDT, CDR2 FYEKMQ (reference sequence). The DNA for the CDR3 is TGTGCCAGCAGCGTCCGGGACAGGCTTTCCTACGAGCAGTACTTC. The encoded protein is CASSVRDRLSYEQYF.

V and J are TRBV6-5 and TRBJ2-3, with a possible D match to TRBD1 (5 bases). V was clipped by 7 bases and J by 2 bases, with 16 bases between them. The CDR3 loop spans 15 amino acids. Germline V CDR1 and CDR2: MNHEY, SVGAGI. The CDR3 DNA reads TGTGCCAGCACCAACGACAGATTGCTCACAGATACGCAGTATTTT. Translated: CASTNDRLLTDTQYF.

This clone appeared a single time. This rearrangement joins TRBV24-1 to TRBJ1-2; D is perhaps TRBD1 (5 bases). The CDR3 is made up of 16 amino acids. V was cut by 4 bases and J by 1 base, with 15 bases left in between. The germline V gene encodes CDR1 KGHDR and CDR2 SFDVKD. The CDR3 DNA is TGTGCCACCAGTGACTCCCTGGGGGGAGGTAACTATGGCTACACCTTC. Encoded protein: CATSDSLGGGNYGYTF.

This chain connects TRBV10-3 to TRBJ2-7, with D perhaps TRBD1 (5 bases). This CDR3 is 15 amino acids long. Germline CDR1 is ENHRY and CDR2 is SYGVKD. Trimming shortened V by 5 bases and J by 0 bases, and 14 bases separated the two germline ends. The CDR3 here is CAISTRQTSSYEQYF. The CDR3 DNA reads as TGTGCCATCAGTACGAGACAGACCTCCTCCTACGAGCAGTACTTC.

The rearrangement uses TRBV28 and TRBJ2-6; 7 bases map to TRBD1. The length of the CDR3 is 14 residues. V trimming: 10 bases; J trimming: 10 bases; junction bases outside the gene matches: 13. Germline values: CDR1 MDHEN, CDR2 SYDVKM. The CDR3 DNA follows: TGTGCCATCAGGGGATCGGGACAGTCGAACGTCCTGACTTTC. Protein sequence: CAIRGSGQSNVLTF. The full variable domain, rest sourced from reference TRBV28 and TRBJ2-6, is DVKVTQSSRYLVKRTGEKVFLECVQDMDHENMFWYRQDPGLGLRLIYFSYDVKMKEKGDIPEGYSVSREKKERFSLILESASTNQTSMYLCAIRGSGQSNVLTFGAGSRLTVL.

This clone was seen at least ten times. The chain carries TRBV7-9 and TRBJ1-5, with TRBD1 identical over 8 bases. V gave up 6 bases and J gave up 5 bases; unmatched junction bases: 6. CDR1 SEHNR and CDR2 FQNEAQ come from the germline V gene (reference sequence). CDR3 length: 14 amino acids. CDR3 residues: CASSQGAGDQPQHF. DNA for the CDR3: TGTGCCAGCAGTCAGGGGGCGGGGGATCAGCCCCAGCATTTT.

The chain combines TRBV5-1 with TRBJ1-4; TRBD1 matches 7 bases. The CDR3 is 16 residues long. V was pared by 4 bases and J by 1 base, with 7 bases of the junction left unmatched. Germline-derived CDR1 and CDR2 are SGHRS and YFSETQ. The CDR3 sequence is CASSLGRGETNEKLFF. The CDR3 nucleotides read TGCGCCAGCAGCCTGGGCAGGGGGGAAACTAATGAAAAACTGTTTTTT.

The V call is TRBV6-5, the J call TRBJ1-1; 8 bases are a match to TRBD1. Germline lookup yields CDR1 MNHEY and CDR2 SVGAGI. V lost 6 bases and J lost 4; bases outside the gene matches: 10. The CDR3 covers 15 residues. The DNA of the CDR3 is TGTGCCAGCAGACTCTCATTGGACAGGGTCACTGAAGCTTTCTTT. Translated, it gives CASRLSLDRVTEAFF.

For the CDR3, the DNA is TGCGCCAGCAGCCTTCACCAGGAAGCTAACTATGGCTACACCTTC. It codes for CASSLHQEANYGYTF. The chain is built from TRBV4-1 and TRBJ1-2, with D hard to call. The V gene lost 4 bases and the J gene lost 0 bases, with 12 bases spanning the gap. The CDR3 runs to 15 residues. The germline V gene has CDR1 MGHRA and CDR2 YSYEKL.

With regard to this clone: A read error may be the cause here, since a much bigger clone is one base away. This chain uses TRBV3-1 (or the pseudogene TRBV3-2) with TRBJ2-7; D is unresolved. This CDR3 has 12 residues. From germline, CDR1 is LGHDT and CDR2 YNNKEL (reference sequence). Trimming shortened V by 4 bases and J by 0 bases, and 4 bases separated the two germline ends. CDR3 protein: CASSRSSYEQYF. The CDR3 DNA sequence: TGTGCCAGCAGCCGGAGCTCCTACGAGCAGTACTTC.

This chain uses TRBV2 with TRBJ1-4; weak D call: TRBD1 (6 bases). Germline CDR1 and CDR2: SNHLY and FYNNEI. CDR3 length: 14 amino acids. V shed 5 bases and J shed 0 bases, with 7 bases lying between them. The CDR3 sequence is CASSRQATNEKLFF. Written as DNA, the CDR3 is TGTGCCAGCAGTCGACAGGCAACTAATGAAAAACTGTTTTTT.

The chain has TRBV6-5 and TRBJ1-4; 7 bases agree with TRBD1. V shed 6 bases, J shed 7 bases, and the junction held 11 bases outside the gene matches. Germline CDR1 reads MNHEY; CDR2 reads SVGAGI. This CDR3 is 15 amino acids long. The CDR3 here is CASSWLTGRSEKLFF. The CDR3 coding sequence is TGTGCCAGCAGCTGGTTGACAGGGCGAAGTGAAAAACTGTTTTTT.

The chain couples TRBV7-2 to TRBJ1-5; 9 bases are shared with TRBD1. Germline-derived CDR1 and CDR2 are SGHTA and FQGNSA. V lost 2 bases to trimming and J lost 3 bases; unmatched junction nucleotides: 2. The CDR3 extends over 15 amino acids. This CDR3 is CASSLTGGINQPQHF. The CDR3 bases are TGTGCCAGCAGCTTAACAGGGGGCATCAATCAGCCCCAGCATTTT.

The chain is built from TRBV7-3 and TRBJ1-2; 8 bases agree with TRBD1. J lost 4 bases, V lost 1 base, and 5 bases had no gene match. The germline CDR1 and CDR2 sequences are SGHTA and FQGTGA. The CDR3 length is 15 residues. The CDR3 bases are TGTGCCAGCAGCTTAAGCGGACAGGGCCCCTATGGCTACACCTTC. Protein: CASSLSGQGPYGYTF.

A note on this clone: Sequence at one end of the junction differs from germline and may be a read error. The CDR3 is CASSLGLSF. The CDR3 DNA follows: TGTGCCAGCAGCTTAGGCCTAAGTTTT. This rearrangement joins TRBV11-3 to TRBJ1-6; D is unclear. The CDR3 spans 9 residues. Germline V gives CDR1 SGHNT, CDR2 YENEEA.

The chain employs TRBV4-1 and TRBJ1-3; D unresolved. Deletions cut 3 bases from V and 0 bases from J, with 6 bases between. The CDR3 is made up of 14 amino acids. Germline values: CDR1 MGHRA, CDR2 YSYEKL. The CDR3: CASSHPYSGNTIYF. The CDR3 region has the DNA TGCGCCAGCAGCCATCCTTACTCTGGAAACACCATATATTTT.

CDR3 sequence reads: CASSLASGMQPQHF. CDR3 DNA: TGTGCCAGCAGCTTGGCGTCAGGGATGCAGCCCCAGCATTTT. V and J are TRBV5-6 and TRBJ1-5, with D maybe TRBD1 (5 bases). CDR1 is SGHDT and CDR2 is YYEEEE in the germline V gene. Trimming took off 0 bases at V and 7 bases at J, with 11 bases between the two ends. This CDR3 has 14 residues.

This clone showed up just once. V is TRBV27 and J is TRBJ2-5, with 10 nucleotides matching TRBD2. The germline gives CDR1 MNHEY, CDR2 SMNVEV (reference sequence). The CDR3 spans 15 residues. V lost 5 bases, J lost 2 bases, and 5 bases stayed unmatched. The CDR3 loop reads CASSPGLAVQETQYF. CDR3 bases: TGTGCCAGCAGTCCTGGACTAGCGGTTCAAGAGACCCAGTACTTC.

CDR3 sequence (DNA): TGTGCCAGCACCTCGGGGGGTAGCGGGGGACACAATGAGCAGTTCTTC. As protein: CASTSGGSGGHNEQFF. The V gene is TRBV11-2, the J gene TRBJ2-1, with 9 bases matching TRBD2. This CDR3 comprises 16 residues. Germline-derived CDR1 and CDR2 are SGHAT and FQNNGV. V lost 7 bases to trimming and J lost 5 bases; unmatched junction nucleotides: 12.

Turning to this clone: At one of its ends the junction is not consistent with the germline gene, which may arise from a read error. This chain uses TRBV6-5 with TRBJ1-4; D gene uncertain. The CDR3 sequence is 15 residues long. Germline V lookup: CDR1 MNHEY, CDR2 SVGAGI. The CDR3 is CASSYSRGSNEKLFF. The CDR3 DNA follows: TGTGCCAGCAGCTACTCCCGCGGATCTAATGAAAAACTGTTTTTT.